This T cell receptor (beta chain) was sequenced during a study of blood T cell repertoires in COVID-19. Repertoires were generated with immunoSEQ multiplex PCR, while TCRdb's copy carries only in-frame clones and drops some. The table includes 75,000 to 90,000 clones, 90% detected once. This clone has a single count. This CDR3 contains 14 residues. Trimming pared 6 bases from V and 0 bases from J, leaving 9 bases between. CDR1 and CDR2 from the germline V gene are LGHDT and YNNKEL (reference sequence). The source of this sequence is a man between 18 and 35 years old with COVID-19, enrolled during active disease. This chain links TRBV3-1 (or the pseudogene TRBV3-2) with TRBJ2-1, with D unresolved. The sequenced sample was peripheral blood. As DNA, the CDR3 is TGTGCCAGCAGTCCTAGAAGCTCCTACAATGAGCAGTTCTTC. It translates to CASSPRSSYNEQFF.